This T cell receptor beta chain was obtained from a study of blood T cell repertoires in COVID-19. Study-wide background: The origin of the acute and convalescent COVID-19 samples was the United States, Italy and Spain. PBMCs, B-cell-depleted T cells, or T cells were the source of the cDNA or gDNA that made up the material.

Repertoires were generated with immunoSEQ multiplex PCR, while TCRdb's copy carries only in-frame clones and drops some. The sample lists roughly 340,000 clones; approximately 89% were seen once. Germline V gives CDR1 SGHVS, CDR2 FQNEAQ. CDR3 length: 18 residues. The V gene end was trimmed by 5 bases and the J gene end by 6 bases; junction bases not matched to a gene: 14. Material: peripheral blood. The V gene is TRBV7-8, the J gene TRBJ2-2, with 11 bases that match TRBD2. The sequence was collected from a woman aged 18-29 years who had recovered from COVID-19. Here the CDR3 reads CASSTRERLAGNPGELFF. The CDR3 DNA sequence: TGTGCCAGCAGCACCCGGGAACGACTAGCGGGAAACCCCGGGGAGCTGTTTTTT.